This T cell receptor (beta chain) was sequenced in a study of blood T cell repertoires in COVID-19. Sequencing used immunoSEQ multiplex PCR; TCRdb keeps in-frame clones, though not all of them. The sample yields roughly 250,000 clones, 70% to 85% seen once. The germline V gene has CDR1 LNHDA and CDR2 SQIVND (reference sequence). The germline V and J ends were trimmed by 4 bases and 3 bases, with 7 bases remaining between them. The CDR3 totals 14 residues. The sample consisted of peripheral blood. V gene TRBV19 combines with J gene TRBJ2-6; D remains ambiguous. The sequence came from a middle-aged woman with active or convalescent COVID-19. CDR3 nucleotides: TGTGCCAGTAGTAGCCCGGGTGGGGCCAACGTCCTGACTTTC. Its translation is CASSSPGGANVLTF.